This TCR beta chain was identified in a study of blood T cell repertoires in COVID-19. Study summary: Researchers got acute and convalescent COVID-19 samples from the United States, Italy and Spain. PBMCs, B-cell-depleted T cells, or T cells were the source of the cDNA or gDNA that made up the material.

In the original analysis: Nucleated cell number was recorded as an estimate derived from reference gene primer amplification. The assay was immunoSEQ multiplex PCR, and TCRdb's table has in-frame clones only and misses some. That table gives V, J and clone size, and the DNA gave D and trimming. The sample has 14,000 to 15,000 clones, around 89% seen once. The CDR3 is made up of 14 amino acids. From germline, CDR1 is MNHEY and CDR2 SVGAGI. The trim removed 7 bases at V and 8 bases at J, leaving 8 bases unmatched. Sequenced sample: peripheral blood. This TCR derives from a human donor in a cohort sampled during active COVID-19. The chain has TRBV6-5 and TRBJ2-1, with TRBD1 identical over 10 bases. CDR3 nucleotides: TGTGCCAGCATAGAGGGACAGGGGTCAGATGAGCAGTTCTTC. Protein product: CASIEGQGSDEQFF.